One sample yielded the 29 T cell receptor beta chains listed below, sequenced in a study of blood T cell repertoires in COVID-19. Profiling relied on immunoSEQ multiplex PCR, and the TCRdb table lists in-frame clones only, not all of them. This table holds approximately 270,000 clones, approximately 85% found once. Sequencing input: PBMCs or T cells enriched from blood (not recorded which). All receptors derive from a woman aged 45-59 years who had recovered from COVID-19.

This clone was counted a single time. The genes are TRBV6-1 and TRBJ1-3; D might be TRBD1 (5 bases). The CDR3 sequence is 17 residues long. In germline, CDR1 is MNHNS, CDR2 SASEGT. V was shortened by 4 bases and J by 2 bases, with 18 bases between the two germline ends. The CDR3 region is CASSVAGKGQPGNTIYF. In DNA, the CDR3 is TGTGCCAGCAGTGTCGCTGGGAAGGGGCAACCTGGAAACACCATATATTTT.

This clone was detected once. CDR3 loop: CASSLGPGQMNTEAFF. The CDR3 nucleotides are TGTGCCAGCAGCTTGGGGCCGGGACAGATGAACACTGAAGCTTTCTTT. This chain links TRBV11-2 with TRBJ1-1; 7 bases map to TRBD1. J was trimmed by 0 bases and V by 3 bases; bases with no gene match: 7. Germline CDR1 SGHAT, CDR2 FQNNGV. This CDR3 has 16 amino acids.

The chain joins TRBV10-2 to TRBJ1-1; D is uncertain. Germline CDR1 reads WSHSY; CDR2 reads SAAADI. This CDR3 region has 14 residues. The V end lost 7 bases, the J end lost 4 bases, and 16 bases lay between the germline ends. The CDR3 DNA sequence: TGCGCCAGCACCCCCGGGTATCCGGGCACTGAAGCTTTCTTT. This gives the protein CASTPGYPGTEAFF.

This clone was seen a single time. The chain links TRBV4-2 to TRBJ1-4, with 7 bases that match TRBD1. This CDR3 is built from 16 residues. The ends lost 5 bases at V and 5 bases at J; junction bases unmatched: 11. Germline lookup yields CDR1 LGHNA and CDR2 YNFKEQ. CDR3 in amino acids: CASSAKTQGGNEKLFF. The CDR3 region has the DNA TGTGCCAGCAGCGCAAAGACCCAGGGGGGAAATGAAAAACTGTTTTTT.

V is TRBV9 and J is TRBJ2-7; 11 nucleotides line up with TRBD1. This CDR3 has 16 amino acids. V lost 0 bases and J lost 7; bases outside the gene matches: 9. Germline loops: CDR1 SGDLS, CDR2 YYNGEE. The CDR3 nucleotides are TGTGCCAGCAGCGTAGATATCGGGACAGGGGGAAGGGAGCAGTACTTC. It codes for CASSVDIGTGGREQYF.

The chain joins TRBV9 to TRBJ2-3; the D gene is possibly TRBD1 (5 bases). Trimming left V 0 bases short and J 3 bases short, with 11 bases between. The germline CDR1 and CDR2 sequences are SGDLS and YYNGEE. The CDR3 spans 15 residues. Written as DNA, the CDR3 is TGTGCCAGCAGCGTAGTGCAGGGTAGAACAGATACGCAGTATTTT. Translated: CASSVVQGRTDTQYF.

The rearrangement links TRBV28 to TRBJ1-5; perhaps TRBD1 as D (5 bases). V dropped 6 bases and J dropped 0 bases, with 12 bases sitting between them. The CDR3 has 15 residues. Germline CDR1 is MDHEN and CDR2 is SYDVKM. CDR3 sequence: CASRPSGASNQPQHF. The CDR3 region has the DNA TGTGCCAGCAGACCCAGTGGGGCTAGCAATCAGCCCCAGCATTTT.

This sequence joins TRBV29-1 and TRBJ1-1; the match to TRBD1 covers 7 bases. Germline CDR1 reads SQVTM; CDR2 reads ANQGSEA. The V and J ends lost 6 bases and 0 bases, in that order; junction bases with no gene match: 4. The CDR3 is made up of 13 amino acids. In DNA, the CDR3 is TGCAGCGTCCCCGGACAGGTGAACACTGAAGCTTTCTTT. Protein product: CSVPGQVNTEAFF.

The genes are TRBV12-3 or TRBV12-4 and TRBJ1-2; possibly TRBD1 for D (5 bases). The CDR3 is made up of 13 amino acids. Trimming pared 6 bases from V and 4 bases from J, leaving 12 bases between. CDR3 nucleotide sequence: TGTGCCAGCAGCCTCGACAGATTCTATGGCTACACCTTC. Translated: CASSLDRFYGYTF.

CDR3 coding DNA: TGTGCCAGCAACAGGAGGGGGCAGTACAATGAGCAGTTCTTC. Amino acids: CASNRRGQYNEQFF. This chain links TRBV9 with TRBJ2-1; the D gene is possibly TRBD1 (7 bases). Germline V gives CDR1 SGDLS, CDR2 YYNGEE. The CDR3 loop spans 14 amino acids. V was shortened by 6 bases and J by 4 bases, with 14 bases between the two germline ends.

The genes are TRBV5-1 and TRBJ2-3; 8 positions agree with TRBD2. Trimming took 0 bases from V and 6 from J; bases not matched to a gene: 6. From germline, CDR1 is SGHRS and CDR2 YFSETQ. The CDR3 length is 15 residues. CDR3 amino acids: CASSLAGGVPDTQYF. The CDR3 bases are TGCGCCAGCAGCTTGGCGGGGGGGGTCCCCGATACGCAGTATTTT. The complete variable domain, with remaining parts taken from reference TRBV5-1 and TRBJ2-3, reads KAGVTQTPRYLIKTRGQQVTLSCSPISGHRSVSWYQQTPGQGLQFLFEYFSETQRNKGNFPGRFSGRQFSNSRSEMNVSTLELGDSALYLCASSLAGGVPDTQYFGPGTRLTVL.

Note on this clone: Other DNA sequences in this specimen translate into the identical CDR3. The genes are TRBV5-1 and TRBJ1-2; unclear D gene. Germline assignment: CDR1 SGHRS and CDR2 YFSETQ. Trimming cost V 0 bases and J 4 bases, with 7 bases left between them. This CDR3 region has 13 residues. CDR3 sequence reads: CASSLAGSYGYTF. DNA for the CDR3: TGCGCCAGCAGCTTGGCGGGTTCCTATGGCTACACCTTC.

J is TRBJ1-2 and V is TRBV2, with 9 bases matching TRBD1. The CDR3 sequence is 14 residues long. CDR1 and CDR2 from the germline V gene are SNHLY and FYNNEI. Unmatched junction bases numbered 7, after V lost 5 bases and J lost 6 bases. The CDR3 DNA sequence: TGTGCCAGCAGTAGGGACAGGGAGACGCATGGCTACACCTTC. It is translated as CASSRDRETHGYTF.

CDR3 coding DNA: TGTGCCACCAGTGATCTCGCGGCCACAGATACGCAGTATTTT. Its protein is CATSDLAATDTQYF. The genes are TRBV24-1 and TRBJ2-3, with D uncertain. V dropped 3 bases and J dropped 2 bases, with 8 bases sitting between them. Per germline, CDR1 KGHDR and CDR2 SFDVKD. The CDR3 contains 14 residues.

The gene calls are TRBV3-1 (or the pseudogene TRBV3-2) and TRBJ2-4; possibly TRBD1 for D (5 bases). The V gene's germline CDR1 is LGHDT and CDR2 YNNKEL (reference sequence). This CDR3 is 18 amino acids long. V was trimmed by 1 base and J by 1 base, leaving 17 bases between them. The CDR3, as DNA: TGTGCCAGCAGCCAAGGCCCAGGGCGGTCAACGGCCAAAAACATTCAGTACTTC. As protein: CASSQGPGRSTAKNIQYF.

The gene calls are TRBV19 and TRBJ1-5, with no clear D. Germline CDR1 and CDR2: LNHDA and SQIVND (reference sequence). The CDR3 runs 14 residues. Trimming shortened V by 1 base and J by 9 bases, and 13 bases separated the two germline ends. CDR3 loop: CASSIGGSPRPQHF. The DNA of the CDR3 is TGTGCCAGTAGTATAGGCGGCAGCCCAAGGCCCCAGCATTTT. Together with reference TRBV19 and TRBJ1-5, the CDR3 gives the full variable domain: DGGITQSPKYLFRKEGQNVTLSCEQNLNHDAMYWYRQDPGQGLRLIYYSQIVNDFQKGDIAEGYSVSREKKESFPLTVTSAQKNPTAFYLCASSIGGSPRPQHFGDGTRLSIL.

This clone was picked up one time. J is TRBJ2-5 and V is TRBV28, with D perhaps matching TRBD1 (7 bases). The CDR3 is 14 residues long. Germline loops: CDR1 MDHEN, CDR2 SYDVKM. Trimming removed 7 bases at V and 3 bases at J, with 15 bases between. This chain's CDR3 is CASNTDREEETQYF. The CDR3 DNA sequence: TGTGCCAGCAACACCGACAGGGAGGAAGAGACCCAGTACTTC.

The chain recombines TRBV28 with TRBJ1-2; 10 bases are shared with TRBD1. Germline-derived CDR1 and CDR2 are MDHEN and SYDVKM. V was pared by 3 bases and J by 7 bases, with 11 bases of the junction left unmatched. This CDR3 is 16 amino acids long. CDR3: CASSFSQFRDRGGYTF. The CDR3 nucleotides are TGTGCCAGCAGTTTCTCCCAATTCCGGGACAGGGGTGGCTACACCTTC.

In this sample, this clone turned up once. This chain connects TRBV18 to TRBJ2-3, with TRBD2 identical over 11 bases. CDR3 length equals 16 residues. Trimming removed 3 bases from V and 3 bases from J; junction bases left unmatched: 5. Per the germline V gene, CDR1 is KGHSH and CDR2 is LQKENI. The DNA for the CDR3 is TGTGCCAGCTCACCCTTAGCGGGAGGGCCGACAGATACGCAGTATTTT. Its translation is CASSPLAGGPTDTQYF. Combining the CDR3 with reference TRBV18 and TRBJ2-3 gives the whole variable domain NAGVMQNPRHLVRRRGQEARLRCSPMKGHSHVYWYRQLPEEGLKFMVYLQKENIIDESGMPKERFSAEFPKEGPSILRIQQVVRGDSAAYFCASSPLAGGPTDTQYFGPGTRLTVL.

The table lists this clone with a few counts. This chain uses TRBV5-4 with TRBJ2-2; D possibly corresponds to TRBD2 (5 bases). Germline V gene lookup returns CDR1 SGHNT and CDR2 YYREEE (reference sequence). The CDR3 runs to 15 residues. V lost 2 bases, J lost 1 base, and 9 bases lay in between. The CDR3 nucleotides read TGTGCCAGCAGCTTACGGAGGCAGAACACCGGGGAGCTGTTTTTT. It specifies CASSLRRQNTGELFF.

The V and J genes are TRBV10-3 and TRBJ1-6, with D unclear. Trimming removed 3 bases at V and 9 bases at J, with 15 bases between. Germline CDR1 reads ENHRY; CDR2 reads SYGVKD. The CDR3 is made up of 15 amino acids. The CDR3, as DNA: TGTGCCATCAGTGAATCCCGGGCTGGGAGTTCACCCCTCCACTTT. Translating gives CAISESRAGSSPLHF.

This rearrangement joins TRBV7-9 to TRBJ2-1; 11 nucleotides line up with TRBD1. Germline V gene sequence: CDR1 SEHNR, CDR2 FQNEAQ (reference sequence). J gave up 3 bases and V 5 bases, and 3 bases lay outside the gene matches. This CDR3 is built from 15 residues. The CDR3 here is CASSVGTGGYNEQFF. The CDR3 nucleotides are TGTGCCAGCAGCGTCGGGACAGGGGGCTACAATGAGCAGTTCTTC.

The chain links TRBV28 to TRBJ1-2; no firm D call. This CDR3 spans 11 amino acids. CDR1 MDHEN and CDR2 SYDVKM come from the germline V gene. As DNA, the CDR3 is TGTGCGCTGAGAGGATTCCATGGCTACACCTTC. This gives the protein CALRGFHGYTF.

The sample holds one count of this clone. This chain uses TRBV7-4 with TRBJ2-1, with 13 bases matching TRBD2. The V segment lost 2 bases and the J segment 4 bases; nucleotides outside the gene matches: 8. Germline loops: CDR1 SGHVT, CDR2 SQSDAQ. This CDR3 is built from 18 residues. CDR3 region: CASSLPLRTSGSYNEQFF. The CDR3 DNA is TGTGCCAGCAGCTTACCCCTACGGACTAGCGGGAGTTACAATGAGCAGTTCTTC.

V and J are TRBV4-2 and TRBJ2-1; D is possibly TRBD2 (5 bases). Germline values: CDR1 LGHNA, CDR2 YNFKEQ. Trimming left V 3 bases short and J 4 bases short, with 7 bases between. The CDR3 sequence is 13 residues long. In nucleotides, the CDR3 is TGTGCCAGCAGCCATGGGGAGTACAATGAGCAGTTCTTC. It is translated as CASSHGEYNEQFF.

The genes are TRBV9 and TRBJ2-3; possible D gene TRBD1, 6 bases. This CDR3 is 15 amino acids long. Looked up from germline, CDR1 is SGDLS and CDR2 is YYNGEE. V lost 0 bases to trimming and J lost 6 bases, with 14 bases between them. The CDR3 reads CASSVDGRGWDTQYF. CDR3 in DNA: TGTGCCAGCAGCGTAGATGGCAGGGGATGGGATACGCAGTATTTT. The variable domain in full, with the rest retrieved from reference TRBV9 and TRBJ2-3, is DSGVTQTPKHLITATGQRVTLRCSPRSGDLSVYWYQQSLDQGLQFLIQYYNGEERAKGNILERFSAQQFPDLHSELNLSSLELGDSALYFCASSVDGRGWDTQYFGPGTRLTVL.

The chain carries TRBV3-1 (or the pseudogene TRBV3-2) and TRBJ1-2, with 10 bases matching TRBD1. Germline CDR1 LGHDT, CDR2 YNNKEL (reference sequence). The ends lost 0 bases at V and 0 bases at J; junction bases unmatched: 13. This CDR3 spans 20 amino acids. The CDR3 reads CASSQELQDRGRAPNYGYTF. Written as DNA, the CDR3 is TGTGCCAGCAGCCAAGAACTACAAGACAGGGGGCGAGCGCCTAACTATGGCTACACCTTC.

This clone was picked up one time. The chain links TRBV19 to TRBJ1-1; the D gene is possibly TRBD1 (5 bases). This CDR3 has 13 residues. The germline V gene encodes CDR1 LNHDA and CDR2 SQIVND (reference sequence). V was trimmed by 5 bases and J by 13 bases, leaving 20 bases between them. CDR3 nucleotide sequence: TGTGCCAGTAGTCTAGGGACTCCCAATCCACTTTTCTTT. This sequence encodes CASSLGTPNPLFF. The complete variable domain, with remaining parts taken from reference TRBV19 and TRBJ1-1, reads DGGITQSPKYLFRKEGQNVTLSCEQNLNHDAMYWYRQDPGQGLRLIYYSQIVNDFQKGDIAEGYSVSREKKESFPLTVTSAQKNPTAFYLCASSLGTPNPLFFGQGTRLTVV.

V usage is TRBV28 and J usage is TRBJ1-6; no clear D. The CDR3 sequence is 12 residues long. Trimming pared 5 bases from V and 7 bases from J, leaving 6 bases between. The germline V gene encodes CDR1 MDHEN and CDR2 SYDVKM. The CDR3 reads CASSLENSPLHF. CDR3 DNA sequence: TGTGCCAGCAGTCTTGAGAATTCACCCCTCCACTTT.